The rows below give T cell receptor beta chains drawn from one sample of a study of blood T cell repertoires in COVID-19. Libraries were prepared by immunoSEQ multiplex PCR; TCRdb keeps only in-frame clonotypes and omits some of them. The table lists approximately 70,000 clones, 80% to 90% of them singletons, with approximately 6.4% in the top ten. The sequencing sample was made of peripheral blood. The receptors originated from a woman between 45 and 60 years old with acute or convalescent COVID-19. The CDR3 runs from the conserved cysteine through the conserved F or W. D genes are given only for firm matches. The size of a clone is reported for some rows only, either as once, few or many, or as a class for expanded clones.

clone_size: NA; j_call: TRBJ2-1; d_call: NA; v_call: TRBV28; cdr3_nt: TGTGCCAGCAGTTTTAGCGGAGGGAGCTCCTACAATGAGCAGTTCTTC; cdr3_aa: CASSFSGGSSYNEQFF
clone_size: few; j_call: TRBJ1-2; d_call: NA; v_call: TRBV28; cdr3_nt: TGTGCCAGCAGGGACAGCGCTCCTTTTTCCTATGGCTACACCTTC; cdr3_aa: CASRDSAPFSYGYTF
clone_size: NA; j_call: TRBJ2-2; d_call: TRBD1; v_call: TRBV24-1; cdr3_nt: TGTGCCACCAGTGACATACCCGGGACAGGGAACACCGGGGAGCTGTTTTTT; cdr3_aa: CATSDIPGTGNTGELFF
clone_size: NA; j_call: TRBJ1-1; d_call: TRBD1; v_call: TRBV5-4; cdr3_nt: TGTGCCAGCAGCAGAGCGACAGGGGTCGCAACTGAAGCTTTCTTT; cdr3_aa: CASSRATGVATEAFF
clone_size: NA; j_call: TRBJ2-5; d_call: TRBD2; v_call: TRBV5-6; cdr3_nt: TGTGCCAGCAGCCCTAGCGGGGGCCTGGGGACCCAGTACTTC; cdr3_aa: CASSPSGGLGTQYF
clone_size: NA; j_call: TRBJ1-2; d_call: NA; v_call: TRBV18; cdr3_nt: TGTGCCAGCTCACCCGAAGGGGTTGGGTATGGCTACACCTTC; cdr3_aa: CASSPEGVGYGYTF
clone_size: NA; j_call: TRBJ1-4; d_call: NA; v_call: TRBV5-1; cdr3_nt: TGCGCCAGCAGCTTGGTAGGGGCAACTAATGAAAAACTGTTTTTT; cdr3_aa: CASSLVGATNEKLFF
clone_size: NA; j_call: TRBJ2-1; d_call: TRBD2; v_call: TRBV7-2; cdr3_nt: TGTGCCAGCAGCAACAGACTAGCGGGCCTATACAATGAGCAGTTCTTC; cdr3_aa: CASSNRLAGLYNEQFF
clone_size: NA; j_call: TRBJ2-5; d_call: TRBD1; v_call: TRBV7-6; cdr3_nt: TGTGCCAGCAGCGACCGCAGGGGGTCGGAGACCCAGTACTTC; cdr3_aa: CASSDRRGSETQYF
clone_size: NA; j_call: TRBJ1-5; d_call: NA; v_call: TRBV4-1; cdr3_nt: TGCGCCAGCAGCCAACAGGGAGGAACGGTGGGTCAGCCCCAGCATTTT; cdr3_aa: CASSQQGGTVGQPQHF
clone_size: once; j_call: TRBJ1-6; d_call: NA; v_call: TRBV28; cdr3_nt: TGTGCCAGCAGTTTTTATCAGGGTTATTCACCCCTCCACTTT; cdr3_aa: CASSFYQGYSPLHF
clone_size: once; j_call: TRBJ2-2; d_call: NA; v_call: TRBV12-3/TRBV12-4; cdr3_nt: TGTGCCAGCAGCCGAACAGCCGGGGAGCTGTTTTTT; cdr3_aa: CASSRTAGELFF
clone_size: NA; j_call: TRBJ1-1; d_call: TRBD1; v_call: TRBV6-5; cdr3_nt: TGTGCCAGCAGTCGGACAGGGGCGAACACTGAAGCTTTCTTT; cdr3_aa: CASSRTGANTEAFF
clone_size: NA; j_call: TRBJ2-2; d_call: TRBD2; v_call: TRBV5-5; cdr3_nt: TGTGCCAGCAGCGTGCCTAGCGGGGACAACACCGGGGAGCTGTTTTTT; cdr3_aa: CASSVPSGDNTGELFF
clone_size: NA; j_call: TRBJ1-4; d_call: TRBD1; v_call: TRBV5-1; cdr3_nt: TGCGCCAGCAGTCCAGGGGGCATATCTAATGAAAAACTGTTTTTT; cdr3_aa: CASSPGGISNEKLFF
clone_size: NA; j_call: TRBJ2-5; d_call: NA; v_call: TRBV18; cdr3_nt: TGTGCCAGCTCACCACAGGGGCAAGAGACCCAGTACTTC; cdr3_aa: CASSPQGQETQYF
clone_size: NA; j_call: TRBJ1-2; d_call: NA; v_call: TRBV18; cdr3_nt: TGTGCCAGCTCAATCAGGCTCTATGGCTACACCTTC; cdr3_aa: CASSIRLYGYTF
clone_size: NA; j_call: TRBJ2-7; d_call: TRBD2; v_call: TRBV18; cdr3_nt: TGTGCCAGCTCACCGCCGGGACTAGCTTCTTACGAGCAGTACTTC; cdr3_aa: CASSPPGLASYEQYF
clone_size: NA; j_call: TRBJ1-3; d_call: TRBD1; v_call: TRBV7-2; cdr3_nt: TGTGCCAGCAGCTTAGGAGGGGGCTCCCGAAACACCATATATTTT; cdr3_aa: CASSLGGGSRNTIYF
clone_size: once; j_call: TRBJ2-7; d_call: TRBD2; v_call: TRBV9; cdr3_nt: TGTGCCAGCAGCACAGGACTAGCGGTTTTTGACGAGCAGTACTTC; cdr3_aa: CASSTGLAVFDEQYF
clone_size: NA; j_call: TRBJ1-1; d_call: NA; v_call: TRBV3-1/TRBV3-2; cdr3_nt: TGTGCCAGCAGCCGCCGGGTCGGGGATCTCACTGAAGCTTTCTTT; cdr3_aa: CASSRRVGDLTEAFF
clone_size: few; j_call: TRBJ1-2; d_call: NA; v_call: TRBV30; cdr3_nt: TGTGCCTGGAGTGAGCAGGGGACCCTGTCGGGCTACACCTTC; cdr3_aa: CAWSEQGTLSGYTF
clone_size: NA; j_call: TRBJ1-5; d_call: TRBD1; v_call: TRBV6-6; cdr3_nt: TGTGCCAGCAGTCGACAGGGAAGGACGGATCAGCCCCAGCATTTT; cdr3_aa: CASSRQGRTDQPQHF
clone_size: once; j_call: TRBJ2-2; d_call: NA; v_call: TRBV27; cdr3_nt: TGTGCCAGCAGTAGCCAACCCGCCGGGGAGCTGTTTTTT; cdr3_aa: CASSSQPAGELFF
clone_size: NA; j_call: TRBJ1-1; d_call: NA; v_call: TRBV7-9; cdr3_nt: TGTGCCAGCAGCTTAGGGAACAGGGCCACTGAAGCTTTCTTT; cdr3_aa: CASSLGNRATEAFF
clone_size: NA; j_call: TRBJ1-1; d_call: TRBD1; v_call: TRBV5-8; cdr3_nt: TGTGCCAGCAGCTTTGGTGACAGGGTCTCAGTGAACACTGAAGCTTTCTTT; cdr3_aa: CASSFGDRVSVNTEAFF
clone_size: NA; j_call: TRBJ1-1; d_call: TRBD1; v_call: TRBV30; cdr3_nt: TGTGCCTGGGATTATTACGGGACAGGGGAACCCAACACTGAAGCTTTCTTT; cdr3_aa: CAWDYYGTGEPNTEAFF
clone_size: NA; j_call: TRBJ2-2; d_call: NA; v_call: TRBV19; cdr3_nt: TGTGCCAGTAGCTCGCAGATATCGAACACCGGGGAGCTGTTTTTT; cdr3_aa: CASSSQISNTGELFF
clone_size: once; j_call: TRBJ2-1; d_call: NA; v_call: TRBV30; cdr3_nt: TGTGCCTGGAGTGTAACTAGTGGTGAGCAGTTCTTC; cdr3_aa: CAWSVTSGEQFF
clone_size: NA; j_call: TRBJ2-4; d_call: TRBD1; v_call: TRBV19; cdr3_nt: TGTGCCAGTAGTTTCGACGACAGGGGGCCCAAAAACATTCAGTACTTC; cdr3_aa: CASSFDDRGPKNIQYF
clone_size: NA; j_call: TRBJ2-7; d_call: NA; v_call: TRBV2; cdr3_nt: TGTGCCAGCAGTTCGACTCAACCCTCCCCTTACGAGCAGTACTTC; cdr3_aa: CASSSTQPSPYEQYF
clone_size: NA; j_call: TRBJ1-5; d_call: TRBD1; v_call: TRBV7-9; cdr3_nt: TGTGCCAGCAGCACCGGGACAGGGGCCAACAATCAGCCCCAGCATTTT; cdr3_aa: CASSTGTGANNQPQHF
clone_size: few; j_call: TRBJ1-1; d_call: NA; v_call: TRBV14; cdr3_nt: TGTGCCAGCAGCCCGGGAGGGGGAGGTGACACTGAAGCTTTCTTT; cdr3_aa: CASSPGGGGDTEAFF
clone_size: NA; j_call: TRBJ2-2; d_call: TRBD1; v_call: TRBV7-9; cdr3_nt: TGTGCCAGCAGCTGGGGGACAGGGCACACCGGGGAGCTGTTTTTT; cdr3_aa: CASSWGTGHTGELFF
clone_size: NA; j_call: TRBJ2-1; d_call: NA; v_call: TRBV11-2; cdr3_nt: TGTGCCAGCAGTTTGGGCGGGACTTCCTACAATGAGCAGTTCTTC; cdr3_aa: CASSLGGTSYNEQFF
clone_size: NA; j_call: TRBJ2-1; d_call: NA; v_call: TRBV7-2; cdr3_nt: TGTGCCAGCAGCTTAGTATACAATGAGCAGTTCTTC; cdr3_aa: CASSLVYNEQFF
clone_size: NA; j_call: TRBJ2-7; d_call: NA; v_call: TRBV13; cdr3_nt: TGTGCCAGCAGCTTAGTTATGGGCGACCCACCCTACGAGCAGTACTTC; cdr3_aa: CASSLVMGDPPYEQYF
clone_size: NA; j_call: TRBJ1-2; d_call: NA; v_call: TRBV7-9; cdr3_nt: TGTGCCAGCAGCTCACGCAAGACAGGTCTCTATGGCTACACCTTC; cdr3_aa: CASSSRKTGLYGYTF
clone_size: NA; j_call: TRBJ2-7; d_call: NA; v_call: TRBV6-2/TRBV6-3; cdr3_nt: TGTGCCAGCAGCCGTAGCGGCTCCTACGAGCAGTACTTC; cdr3_aa: CASSRSGSYEQYF
clone_size: NA; j_call: TRBJ2-3; d_call: TRBD1; v_call: TRBV4-2; cdr3_nt: TGTGCCAGCAGCCCCCGCCGCACAGGGGGCGGCACAGATACGCAGTATTTT; cdr3_aa: CASSPRRTGGGTDTQYF
clone_size: NA; j_call: TRBJ2-4; d_call: TRBD1; v_call: TRBV7-9; cdr3_nt: TGTGCCAGCAGCGCCGGGACAGTGGGACGGGGCCCCCAAAACATTCAGTACTTC; cdr3_aa: CASSAGTVGRGPQNIQYF
clone_size: NA; j_call: TRBJ1-2; d_call: NA; v_call: TRBV9; cdr3_nt: TGTGCCAGCAGCTCCGGGGGGGCCGTCGCGGTTGGCTACACCTTC; cdr3_aa: CASSSGGAVAVGYTF
clone_size: NA; j_call: TRBJ1-1; d_call: TRBD1; v_call: TRBV6-6; cdr3_nt: TGTGCCAGCAACTTCAGGGGGCGCGCCACTGAAGCTTTCTTT; cdr3_aa: CASNFRGRATEAFF
clone_size: NA; j_call: TRBJ1-1; d_call: TRBD1; v_call: TRBV28; cdr3_nt: TGTGCCAGCAGTCTCCTTCAGGGGGGAGCTTTCTTT; cdr3_aa: CASSLLQGGAFF
clone_size: NA; j_call: TRBJ2-7; d_call: TRBD2; v_call: TRBV27; cdr3_nt: TGTGCCAGCAGTTCCCTAGCGGGAGCCTACGAGCAGTACTTC; cdr3_aa: CASSSLAGAYEQYF
clone_size: once; j_call: TRBJ1-4; d_call: TRBD1; v_call: TRBV11-2; cdr3_nt: TGTGCCAGCAGCTCCCCAGGGGGCGTAGGAGAAAAACTGTTTTTT; cdr3_aa: CASSSPGGVGEKLFF
clone_size: few; j_call: TRBJ1-6; d_call: NA; v_call: TRBV3-1/TRBV3-2; cdr3_nt: TGTGCCAGCAGCTTTAGTACGGGTTTCAGAGCTTCACCCCTCCACTTT; cdr3_aa: CASSFSTGFRASPLHF
clone_size: NA; j_call: TRBJ1-5; d_call: NA; v_call: TRBV3-1/TRBV3-2; cdr3_nt: TGTGCCAGCAGCCAGGCGGGCCAGCCCCAGCATTTT; cdr3_aa: CASSQAGQPQHF
clone_size: NA; j_call: TRBJ1-2; d_call: TRBD1; v_call: TRBV5-5; cdr3_nt: TGTGCCATCGGTGACAGGGCCCCCTATGGCTACACCTTC; cdr3_aa: CAIGDRAPYGYTF
clone_size: NA; j_call: TRBJ2-1; d_call: NA; v_call: TRBV10-3; cdr3_nt: TGTGCCATCAGTACAGGTTCCTACAATGAGCAGTTCTTC; cdr3_aa: CAISTGSYNEQFF
clone_size: NA; j_call: TRBJ2-3; d_call: TRBD1; v_call: TRBV24-1; cdr3_nt: TGTGCCACCAGTCAACAGGGGGCATCGGCAGATACGCAGTATTTT; cdr3_aa: CATSQQGASADTQYF
clone_size: NA; j_call: TRBJ2-2; d_call: NA; v_call: TRBV30; cdr3_nt: TGTGCCTGGACCGCCGAGAGCAGGGGGAACACCGGGGAGCTGTTTTTT; cdr3_aa: CAWTAESRGNTGELFF
clone_size: NA; j_call: TRBJ1-2; d_call: TRBD1; v_call: TRBV3-1/TRBV3-2; cdr3_nt: TGTGCCAGCAGCCAAGGCCGGACAGGGGGCGTTGGCTACACCTTC; cdr3_aa: CASSQGRTGGVGYTF
clone_size: NA; j_call: TRBJ1-1; d_call: NA; v_call: TRBV7-9; cdr3_nt: TGTGCCAGCAGCTCACGTGGAGAGAACACTGAAGCTTTCTTT; cdr3_aa: CASSSRGENTEAFF
clone_size: NA; j_call: TRBJ2-5; d_call: TRBD1; v_call: TRBV9; cdr3_nt: TGTGCCAGCAGCGCCAGGAAGACAGGGGGCGCGGAGACCCAGTACTTC; cdr3_aa: CASSARKTGGAETQYF